This T cell receptor beta chain was identified in a study of CD8+CD57+ T cells in acquired aplastic anemia. This clonotype appeared many times. For CDR3 and TCR beta VDJ profiling, genomic DNA was the template used. TCRdb passed the reads through MiXCR, listing each CDR3 protein once. The sample records some 410,000 distinct CDR3 sequences, under 80% being singletons. Trimming removed 0 bases from V and 2 bases from J; junction bases left unmatched: 10. The CDR3 is made up of 17 amino acids. The germline V gene has CDR1 SGHRS and CDR2 YFSETQ. The origin of this receptor is a human donor in good health, serving as a control. The chain couples TRBV5-1 to TRBJ2-5; TRBD2 aligns across 7 bases. Sequenced input: sorted CD4+, CD8+, or CD8+CD57+ T cells (not recorded which) from PBMCs. The CDR3 spells CASSLVASGHPQETQYF. The CDR3 bases are TGCGCCAGCAGCTTGGTTGCTAGCGGACACCCACAAGAGACCCAGTACTTC. Full variable domain (outside the CDR3, taken from reference TRBV5-1 and TRBJ2-5): KAGVTQTPRYLIKTRGQQVTLSCSPISGHRSVSWYQQTPGQGLQFLFEYFSETQRNKGNFPGRFSGRQFSNSRSEMNVSTLELGDSALYLCASSLVASGHPQETQYFGPGTRLLVL.